This TCR beta chain appears in the sequencing data of a study of PD-1 blockade in classical Hodgkin lymphoma. Here immunoSEQ multiplex PCR was the method, and the copy in TCRdb shows in-frame clones only, minus some. The table has around 17,000 clones, approximately 84% seen once. As for time point: newly diagnosed, previously untreated cHL patient sample. The authors used newly diagnosed, untreated classical Hodgkin lymphoma PBMCs as comparison. Regarding this clone: Antigen specificity is unknown.

Study-wide results and limits: Healthy donors were reported to have higher baseline TCR diversity than newly diagnosed patients.

Sequencing was done on a sample of peripheral blood mononuclear cells (PBMCs). This receptor was identified in a human donor with classical Hodgkin lymphoma.

The CDR3 loop reads CASSPGTDTQYF. The CDR3 region has the DNA TGTGCCAGCTCACCCGGCACAGATACGCAGTATTTT. The gene calls are TRBV18 and TRBJ2-3; D gene ambiguous. Deletions cut 3 bases from V and 1 base from J, with 2 bases between. The germline gives CDR1 KGHSH, CDR2 LQKENI. The CDR3 is made up of 12 amino acids.